The clone carrying this TCR beta chain appeared many times. For every donor, a draw yielded roughly 9.3 milliliters of peripheral blood. This sample was taken from a study of blood T cells in healthy people across ages. The use of a sample-barcoded 5' primer and a J-beta primer mix characterized a second PCR of roughly 7 to 11 cycles. TCRdb passed the 5' RACE reads through MiXCR, listing each CDR3 protein once. The sample has some 880,000 distinct CDR3 sequences; 35% to 40% are singletons. The CDR3 loop spans 13 amino acids. Looked up from germline, CDR1 is SGHRS and CDR2 is YFSETQ. Trimming removed 2 bases from V and 5 bases from J, with 11 bases in between.

The chain recombines TRBV5-1 with TRBJ2-7; maybe TRBD2 (6 bases). The TCR was taken from a man aged 18 to 30 in good health. Input material: blood. CDR3 amino acids: CASSLIGEDEQYF. In DNA, the CDR3 is TGCGCCAGCAGCTTAATAGGGGAGGACGAGCAGTACTTC.